The 13 T cell receptor beta chains listed next were all sequenced from one sample in a study of Graves' ophthalmopathy and Graves' hyperthyroidism. Amplifying from RNA transcripts, the study obtained TCR beta CDR3 regions. HTBI primers were used in a first-round RT-PCR, which preceded a second-round multiplex PCR. Using its own MiXCR run on the multiplex PCR reads, TCRdb lists one record per CDR3 protein. Among around 520,000 distinct CDR3 sequences listed, approximately 35% were seen once. The sequenced sample consisted of peripheral blood or thyroid tissue (not recorded which). These receptors were collected from an adult man with Graves' hyperthyroidism.

This clonotype appeared many times. The CDR3 bases are TGTGCCAGCAGAGATCAGGGACGCTATGGCTACACCTTC. This encodes CASRDQGRYGYTF. The rearrangement joins TRBV25-1 to TRBJ1-2; perhaps TRBD1 as D (5 bases). CDR1 and CDR2 (germline): MGHDK, SYGVNS. CDR3 length equals 13 residues. V shed 6 bases and J shed 4 bases, with 12 bases lying between them.

Ten or more counts support this clonotype. V and J are TRBV15 and TRBJ1-1; D is possibly TRBD1 (5 bases). Germline V gene data show CDR1 as LNHNV and CDR2 as YYDKDF (reference sequence). V lost 1 base and J lost 3, with 12 bases in between. This CDR3 is 15 amino acids long. In DNA, the CDR3 is TGTGCCACCAGCAGAGGTTTAGGGGAGGACACTGAAGCTTTCTTT. Encoded protein: CATSRGLGEDTEAFF.

This clonotype showed up many times. This chain links TRBV6-5 with TRBJ1-2; D gene uncertain. Germline lookup yields CDR1 MNHEY and CDR2 SVGAGI. Deletions cut 5 bases from V and 4 bases from J, with 14 bases between. This CDR3 spans 14 amino acids. The CDR3 bases are TGTGCCAGCAGTGAAGCGGTCGTAGGCTATGGCTACACCTTC. It codes for CASSEAVVGYGYTF.

This clonotype was picked up many times. The gene calls are TRBV4-1 and TRBJ1-4; D gene unclear. This CDR3 is built from 18 residues. CDR1 and CDR2 from the germline V gene are MGHRA and YSYEKL. Between the trimmed V and J ends, which lost 1 base and 8 bases, there was a span of 23 bases. DNA of the CDR3: TGCGCCAGCAGCCAAGGAAGGGTCGGCTCGACCCAAATGGAAAAACTGTTTTTT. Amino acids: CASSQGRVGSTQMEKLFF.

The chain carries TRBV29-1 and TRBJ2-6; 10 positions agree with TRBD1. Unmatched junction bases numbered 2, after V lost 3 bases and J lost 0 bases. This CDR3 is built from 16 residues. Germline CDR1 reads SQVTM; CDR2 reads ANQGSEA. The CDR3 protein is CSVEGQGSSGANVLTF. Written as DNA, the CDR3 is TGCAGCGTTGAGGGACAGGGGAGCTCTGGGGCCAACGTCCTGACTTTC.

Details on this clonotype: A read error is possible here, since a much larger clone lies one base away. The V gene is TRBV5-6, the J gene TRBJ2-7; 7 bases align to TRBD2. The CDR3 runs 14 residues. Germline lookup yields CDR1 SGHDT and CDR2 YYEEEE. In DNA form, the CDR3 reads TGTGCCGGCAGCTACGGTAGCGGGCACTACGAGCAGTACTTC. Translating it yields CAGSYGSGHYEQYF.

V and J are TRBV20-1 and TRBJ2-2; TRBD1 agrees at 9 bases. With 2 bases clipped from V and 4 bases from J, the junction kept 5 bases outside the gene matches. CDR1 is DFQATT, CDR2 SNEGSKA, per germline (reference sequence). The CDR3 is made up of 15 amino acids. The CDR3 DNA sequence: TGCAGTGCTAGAACGGGGACAGGGACCACCGGGGAGCTGTTTTTT. It yields the protein CSARTGTGTTGELFF.

The V gene is TRBV5-6, the J gene TRBJ1-4; 8 bases fit TRBD1. Germline CDR1 is SGHDT and CDR2 is YYEEEE. This CDR3 spans 14 amino acids. Losses at the gene ends were 5 bases for V and 8 bases for J; bases not matched to a gene: 8. CDR3 loop: CASSSDRDNEKLFF. CDR3 DNA: TGTGCCAGCAGTTCGGACAGGGACAACGAAAAACTGTTTTTT.

This clonotype was detected ten times or more. V gene TRBV10-2 combines with J gene TRBJ1-1; D may be TRBD1 (5 bases). V lost 6 bases to trimming and J lost 3 bases, with 17 bases between them. CDR1 WSHSY and CDR2 SAAADI come from the germline V gene. The CDR3 contains 15 residues. The CDR3 DNA reads TGCGCCAGCAGGCCCCTGCGAGGGGAGGACACTGAAGCTTTCTTT. Protein product: CASRPLRGEDTEAFF.

A remark on this clonotype: A much larger clone sits a single nucleotide away, making a read error possible. The chain employs TRBV5-1 and TRBJ1-6; D remains ambiguous. Germline values: CDR1 SGHRS, CDR2 YFSETQ. The CDR3 covers 14 residues. CDR3 bases: TGTGCCGGCAGCTTAGGGAGATATAATTCACCCCTCCACTTT. Translation: CAGSLGRYNSPLHF. Drawing the rest from reference TRBV5-1 and TRBJ1-6, the complete variable domain is KAGVTQTPRYLIKTRGQQVTLSCSPISGHRSVSWYQQTPGQGLQFLFEYFSETQRNKGNFPGRFSGRQFSNSRSEMNVSTLELGDSALYLCAGSLGRYNSPLHFGNGTRLTVT.

Only a few counts were recorded for this clonotype. Here the CDR3 reads CASSQGLAGSQETQYF. The CDR3 DNA reads as TGTGCCAGCAGCCAAGGACTAGCGGGCTCCCAAGAGACCCAGTACTTC. This chain links TRBV7-8 with TRBJ2-5, with 11 bases that match TRBD2. This CDR3 spans 16 amino acids. With 5 bases clipped from V and 1 base from J, the junction kept 6 bases outside the gene matches. Germline V gives CDR1 SGHVS, CDR2 FQNEAQ.

This chain links TRBV29-1 with TRBJ2-7, with D hard to call. In germline, CDR1 is SQVTM, CDR2 ANQGSEA. The V end lost 4 bases, the J end lost 7 bases, and 14 bases lay between the germline ends. This CDR3 contains 12 residues. In DNA, the CDR3 is TGCAGCGTTGGTGCTGGCACCGGGGAGCAGTACTTC. This sequence encodes CSVGAGTGEQYF.

This clonotype was detected once. V gene TRBV20-1 combines with J gene TRBJ2-7; 14 nucleotides agree with TRBD2. Trimming took 4 bases from V and 3 from J; bases not matched to a gene: 8. The CDR3 runs 16 residues. CDR1 DFQATT and CDR2 SNEGSKA come from the germline V gene (reference sequence). CDR3 residues: CSATGTSGSKDYEQYF. As DNA, the CDR3 is TGCAGTGCTACGGGGACTAGCGGGAGTAAGGACTACGAGCAGTACTTC.